This TCR beta chain derives from a study of T cell repertoires in cytomegalovirus infection. Study details: Researchers turned to recently identified HLA-C-restricted CMV epitopes as well as well-studied HLA-B-restricted ones.

General study findings and limits: Dominating the ex vivo response were TCR beta clonotypes that were CMV-specific and HLA-C-restricted.

V lost 0 bases and J 8 bases, leaving 10 bases between the germline ends. The CDR3 totals 14 residues. The germline V gene encodes CDR1 MNHEY and CDR2 SVGAGI. TCRdb recomputed calls from the reads with MiXCR, one row per CDR3 protein. The sample has about 890,000 distinct CDR3 sequences, less than 35% seen once. Comment on this clonotype: The antigen is not known.

This receptor was taken from a human donor in good health (CMV status not recorded). Some clones in this sample may be carry-over from other donors' samples. The chain joins TRBV6-5 to TRBJ2-2; the D is unclear. This specimen consisted of cultured CD8+ T cells from PBMCs, obtained from culture after CMV antigen stimulation. The CDR3 sequence: CASSYSLDWGELFF. CDR3 nucleotides: TGTGCCAGCAGTTACTCCCTCGACTGGGGGGAGCTGTTTTTT.